This passage covers 9 T cell receptor beta chains from one sample sequenced in a study of T cell clonality in common variable immunodeficiency. This table comes from immunoSEQ multiplex PCR, and its TCRdb copy is limited to in-frame clones, with some not included. Observed are about 29,000 clones, no singletons, with the top ten taking about 4.5%. The material sequenced was peripheral blood mononuclear cells. The receptors derive from a person aged 18 to 75 in good health.

This clone was seen repeatedly, ten times or more. The read comes to an end 3 residues before the CDR3 does, leaving the germline J gene to fill in the end. V usage is TRBV5-6 and J usage is TRBJ1-5; D gene unclear. V was shortened by 7 bases and J by 1 base, with 15 bases between the two germline ends. Germline CDR1 is SGHDT and CDR2 is YYEEEE. This CDR3 is built from 15 residues. Incomplete CDR3 DNA: TGTGCCAGCTCCCCTAGCCCGTCCAGCAATCAGCCC. Translation gives CASSPSPSSNQP. The whole CDR3 sequence reads CASSPSPSSNQPQHF. Variable domain in full (rest from reference TRBV5-6 and TRBJ1-5): DAGVTQSPTHLIKTRGQQVTLRCSPKSGHDTVSWYQQALGQGPQFIFQYYEEEERQRGNFPDRFSGHQFPNYSSELNVNALLLGDSALYLCASSPSPSSNQPQHFGDGTRLSIL.

This clone was found many times. The read halts 3 residues ahead of the CDR3 end, with the missing end drawn from the germline J gene. V and J are TRBV19 and TRBJ1-1; TRBD1 might be the D (6 bases). V lost 7 bases and J lost 1, with 19 bases in between. The CDR3 is 16 residues long. Germline CDR1 LNHDA, CDR2 SQIVND (reference sequence). Incomplete CDR3 DNA: TGTGCCAGTAAACGAACAGGGATACAACCGAACACTGAA. Its translation is CASKRTGIQPNTE. The full CDR3 protein reads CASKRTGIQPNTEAFF.

This clone was found a few times. The read terminates 3 residues ahead of where the CDR3 ends, so the germline J gene completes it. This sequence joins TRBV5-1 and TRBJ2-2, with a tentative D call TRBD1 (6 bases). The CDR3 length is 13 residues. CDR1 SGHRS and CDR2 YFSETQ come from the germline V gene. CDR3 DNA (partial): TGCGCCAGCAGGGACAGAATGAATGAAAAG. Translation gives CASRDRMNEK. The full CDR3 is CASRDRMNEKLFF.

Ten or more counts support this clone. The DNA ends 3 residues before the CDR3 does, and the rest of the CDR3 is filled in from the germline J gene. This chain joins TRBV7-8 and TRBJ1-5; TRBD1 agrees at 7 bases. Germline assignment: CDR1 SGHVS and CDR2 FQNEAQ. The CDR3 has 16 residues. Trimming at V came to 3 bases and at J to 3 bases, leaving 8 bases not matched to a gene. CDR3 protein: CASSLVNRGTNQPQHF. Partial CDR3 DNA: TGTGCCAGCAGCTTGGTCAACAGGGGAACCAATCAGCCC.

This clone was recorded many times. The CDR3 end lies 3 residues beyond the end of the read and is filled in from the germline J gene. The gene calls are TRBV29-1 and TRBJ2-7, with D perhaps TRBD2 (5 bases). CDR1 and CDR2 from the germline V gene are SQVTM and ANQGSEA. Trimming pared 0 bases from V and 3 bases from J, leaving 9 bases between. The CDR3 is 13 residues long. The part of the CDR3 DNA that was read is TGCAGCGTTGAAGAGGGTGAGGGCTACGAG. This codes for CSVEEGEGYE. In full, the CDR3 reads CSVEEGEGYEQYF.

This clone occurred a few times. Read sequence stops 3 residues before the CDR3 end, and the germline J gene provides the missing end. This chain connects TRBV20-1 to TRBJ2-1; the match to TRBD2 covers 8 bases. The CDR3 sequence is 16 residues long. J gave up 5 bases and V 0 bases, and 9 bases lay outside the gene matches. CDR1 and CDR2 from the germline V gene are DFQATT and SNEGSKA (reference sequence). The covered CDR3 bases are TGCAGTGCTAGAGATGGAACTAGCGGAACCGACAATGAG. This codes for CSARDGTSGTDNE. The whole CDR3 region reads CSARDGTSGTDNEQFF.

Concerning this clone: The read terminates 3 residues before the CDR3 end, so the remaining end is supplied by the germline J gene. The V call is TRBV19, the J call TRBJ2-2; 7 nucleotides match TRBD1. Germline-derived CDR1 and CDR2 are LNHDA and SQIVND (reference sequence). The CDR3 covers 14 residues. CDR3 sequence: CASSNDREASPLFF. CDR3 DNA, as far as it was read: TGTGCCAGTAGTAACGACAGGGAAGCCTCACCG.

This clone turned up a few times. The CDR3 is cut off 3 residues early in the read; its end comes from the germline J gene. This chain links TRBV19 with TRBJ2-3; TRBD1 agrees at 8 bases. Germline V gene sequence: CDR1 LNHDA, CDR2 SQIVND (reference sequence). This CDR3 spans 15 amino acids. The CDR3 bases that were read are TGTGCCAGTAGTATCGGCCAGGGGGCAAATCAGCCG. Encoded protein: CASSIGQGANQP. The full-length CDR3 reads as CASSIGQGANQPQYF. Combining the CDR3 with reference TRBV19 and TRBJ2-3 gives the whole variable domain DGGITQSPKYLFRKEGQNVTLSCEQNLNHDAMYWYRQDPGQGLRLIYYSQIVNDFQKGDIAEGYSVSREKKESFPLTVTSAQKNPTAFYLCASSIGQGANQPQYFGPGTRLTVL.

This clone was observed at least ten times. Read sequence stops 3 residues before the CDR3 end, and the germline J gene provides the missing end. V is TRBV19 and J is TRBJ1-1; D gene uncertain. The CDR3 is 14 amino acids. The germline gives CDR1 LNHDA, CDR2 SQIVND (reference sequence). The V end lost 5 bases, the J end lost 0 bases, and 10 bases lay between the germline ends. The covered CDR3 bases are TGTGCCAGTAGTTTGACGGGGATGAACACTGAA. Protein sequence: CASSLTGMNTE. The complete CDR3 protein is CASSLTGMNTEAFF.